A selection of T cell receptor beta chains follows, all from one sample in a study of cytomegalovirus exposure and HLA in healthy donors. TCRdb's table, derived via immunoSEQ multiplex PCR, lists solely in-frame clones and lacks some. In the table there are around 70,000 clones, 75% to 85% of which are singletons. The sample was PBMCs. The receptors were sampled from a human donor in good health. The CDR3 runs from the conserved cysteine through the conserved F or W. A D gene is named only where the DNA matches it firmly. Rows give clone size only sometimes, using once, few, many, or a class for an expanded clone.

TRBJ2-3 | few | TRBV7-6 | TRBD2 | CASSIRAGEAEGTQYF | TGTGCCAGCAGCATACGAGCGGGGGAGGCGGAGGGTACGCAGTATTTT
TRBJ1-1 | - | TRBV7-2 | - | CASSRLGYSTEAFF | TGTGCCAGCAGCCGCCTCGGGTACTCCACTGAAGCTTTCTTT
TRBJ1-1 | - | TRBV5-1 | - | CASSLGLMNTEAFF | TGCGCCAGCAGCTTGGGACTCATGAACACTGAAGCTTTCTTT
TRBJ1-1 | - | TRBV6-1 | - | CASLGGGTEAFF | TGTGCCAGCCTGGGAGGGGGTACTGAAGCTTTCTTT
TRBJ2-5 | - | TRBV30 | - | CAWGSFPEIRPGHTQETQYF | TGTGCCTGGGGGTCCTTCCCTGAAATTCGCCCCGGACACACACAAGAGACCCAGTACTTC
TRBJ2-3 | - | TRBV27 | - | CASSLYQGTGDTQYF | TGTGCCAGCAGTTTATACCAGGGTACGGGAGATACGCAGTATTTT
TRBJ1-6 | - | TRBV11-2 | TRBD1 | CASSSKTGTGDWNSPLHF | TGTGCCAGCAGCTCTAAAACCGGGACAGGCGATTGGAATTCACCCCTCCACTTT
TRBJ1-2 | - | TRBV19 | TRBD1 | CASSIPRAGGYGYTF | TGTGCCAGTAGTATCCCCCGGGCAGGGGGGTATGGCTACACCTTC
TRBJ2-1 | - | TRBV7-3 | TRBD2 | CASSLSGLAGDEQFF | TGTGCCAGCAGCTTAAGCGGACTAGCGGGGGATGAGCAGTTCTTC
TRBJ2-3 | few | TRBV13 | - | CASSMKYGRASTDTQYF | TGTGCCAGCAGTATGAAATATGGCAGGGCTAGCACAGATACGCAGTATTTT
TRBJ1-6 | - | TRBV7-3 | TRBD1 | CASSLRGLGDRDSPLHF | TGTGCCAGCAGCTTGAGAGGGTTGGGGGACAGGGATTCACCCCTCCACTTT
TRBJ1-6 | - | TRBV2 | TRBD1 | CASSESRTGNSPLHF | TGTGCCAGCAGTGAATCTCGGACAGGGAATTCACCCCTCCACTTT
TRBJ2-2 | - | TRBV19 | - | CASRTGWQGTGELFF | TGTGCCAGTAGGACCGGATGGCAGGGCACCGGGGAGCTGTTTTTT
TRBJ2-3 | - | TRBV7-2 | TRBD2 | CASRAGGPTDTQYF | TGTGCCAGCAGAGCGGGGGGGCCCACAGATACGCAGTATTTT
TRBJ2-1 | - | TRBV7-8 | TRBD2 | CASSPLGGWRFF | TGTGCCAGCAGCCCACTGGGGGGGTGGCGGTTCTTC
TRBJ2-3 | few | TRBV7-3 | TRBD2 | CASSLYPGGAGGGTDTQYF | TGTGCCAGCAGCTTATATCCCGGGGGTGCGGGGGGCGGCACAGATACGCAGTATTTT
TRBJ1-4 | - | TRBV7-2 | TRBD1 | CASSRWTGNEKLFF | TGTGCCAGCAGCCGATGGACAGGGAATGAAAAACTGTTTTTT
TRBJ1-1 | - | TRBV20-1 | TRBD1 | CSAGGQCEAFF | TGCAGTGCAGGGGGCCAATGCGAAGCTTTCTTT
TRBJ2-5 | - | TRBV27 | - | CASSAQGFRETQYF | TGTGCCAGCAGTGCACAGGGATTCCGAGAGACCCAGTACTTC
TRBJ2-1 | - | TRBV4-1 | - | CASSLAGRNEQFF | TGCGCCAGCAGCCTGGCAGGGAGGAATGAGCAGTTCTTC
TRBJ2-7 | - | TRBV11-2 | TRBD2 | CASSLVGTSGGAREQYF | TGTGCCAGCAGCTTAGTCGGGACTAGCGGGGGGGCGCGCGAGCAGTACTTC
TRBJ1-4 | - | TRBV19 | - | CASSGWSRGNEKLFF | TGTGCCAGTAGTGGATGGAGCAGGGGAAATGAAAAACTGTTTTTT
TRBJ2-7 | - | TRBV6-5 | - | CASSYNTLAEQYF | TGTGCCAGCAGTTACAACACCTTGGCCGAGCAGTACTTC
TRBJ2-7 | - | TRBV5-6 | TRBD1 | CASSLVGTGGYEQYF | TGTGCCAGCAGCTTGGTTGGGACAGGCGGGTACGAGCAGTACTTC
TRBJ2-5 | - | TRBV28 | TRBD1 | CASNNQGARETQYF | TGTGCCAGCAATAACCAGGGGGCAAGGGAGACCCAGTACTTC
TRBJ1-5 | - | TRBV11-2 | TRBD1 | CASSPGQGRAQHF | TGTGCCAGCAGCCCGGGACAGGGCAGGGCCCAGCATTTT
TRBJ1-5 | - | TRBV10-2 | - | CASGDEEAGRPQHF | TGCGCCAGCGGGGATGAGGAAGCGGGACGGCCCCAGCATTTT